These 14 T cell receptor beta chains share one sample of origin, sequenced in a study of siplizumab effects on memory and regulatory T cells. The protocol was immunoSEQ multiplex PCR, while the TCRdb copy is restricted to in-frame clones and leaves out a portion. The sample has 85,000 to 130,000 clones, 94% seen once; the top ten hold over 0.55%. Sequenced: Tregs sorted from blood. Source of these receptors: a human donor in good health.

The chain recombines TRBV5-1 with TRBJ2-2; possibly TRBD1 or TRBD2 for D (5 bases each). From germline, CDR1 is SGHRS and CDR2 YFSETQ. This CDR3 is 15 amino acids long. The V end lost 6 bases, the J end lost 6 bases, and 18 bases lay between the germline ends. Written as DNA, the CDR3 is TGCGCCAGCACCCCCTCCGGGACCCTCGCCGGGGAGCTGTTTTTT. Translated: CASTPSGTLAGELFF.

This clone showed up just once. The CDR3 bases are TGTGCCATCAGTGTCGGGGGGAACACTGAAGCTTTCTTT. Translated, it gives CAISVGGNTEAFF. The rearrangement uses TRBV10-3 and TRBJ1-1; D possibly corresponds to TRBD1 (5 bases). Deletions cut 4 bases from V and 1 base from J, with 7 bases between. Germline CDR1 reads ENHRY; CDR2 reads SYGVKD. This CDR3 has 13 residues.

The V gene is TRBV11-2, the J gene TRBJ2-7; 9 positions match TRBD1. J was trimmed by 2 bases and V by 4 bases; bases with no gene match: 9. The length of the CDR3 is 16 residues. The V gene's germline CDR1 is SGHAT and CDR2 FQNNGV. For the CDR3, the DNA is TGTGCCAGCAGCTCCGTTAAGGGACAGGGCCCCTACGAGCAGTACTTC. This translates into CASSSVKGQGPYEQYF.

V and J are TRBV6-1 and TRBJ2-1, with 11 nucleotides matching TRBD2. With V trimmed by 4 bases and J by 4 bases, 3 bases remained unmatched. The CDR3 loop spans 15 amino acids. Per germline, CDR1 MNHNS and CDR2 SASEGT. The DNA of the CDR3 is TGTGCCAGCAGTGCCACTAGCGGGAGTTACAATGAGCAGTTCTTC. This codes for CASSATSGSYNEQFF.

V usage is TRBV7-3 and J usage is TRBJ2-3; 12 nucleotides match TRBD2. The CDR3 is 17 residues long. Germline trimming cut 4 bases from V and 0 bases from J; bases unmatched to any gene: 5. Germline lookup yields CDR1 SGHTA and CDR2 FQGTGA. The CDR3 here is CASSSTSGGLSTDTQYF. In DNA, the CDR3 is TGTGCCAGCAGCTCGACTAGCGGGGGCCTCAGCACAGATACGCAGTATTTT.

The chain is built from TRBV19 and TRBJ2-3; tentative D call: TRBD1 (5 bases). Trimming stripped 8 bases from V and 4 bases from J, with 7 bases between. The CDR3 runs to 11 residues. CDR1 is LNHDA and CDR2 is SQIVND in the germline V gene (reference sequence). CDR3 DNA sequence: TGTGCCAGTGGGGCGGCAGATACGCAGTATTTT. Its protein is CASGAADTQYF.

The rearrangement joins TRBV7-8 to TRBJ2-2, with D possibly being TRBD1 (6 bases). This CDR3 comprises 14 residues. Trimming shortened V by 5 bases and J by 3 bases, and 10 bases separated the two germline ends. The V gene's germline CDR1 is SGHVS and CDR2 FQNEAQ. CDR3 residues: CASSTRGDTGELFF. The CDR3 nucleotides read TGTGCCAGCAGCACCAGGGGCGACACCGGGGAGCTGTTTTTT.

The chain has TRBV18 and TRBJ2-7, with D maybe TRBD1 (6 bases). The CDR3 runs 15 residues. The germline V and J ends were trimmed by 2 bases and 0 bases, with 11 bases remaining between them. CDR1 and CDR2 from the germline V gene are KGHSH and LQKENI. CDR3 in amino acids: CASSPVGQSSYEQYF. For the CDR3, the DNA is TGTGCCAGCTCACCAGTCGGACAGAGCTCCTACGAGCAGTACTTC.

The rearrangement joins TRBV18 to TRBJ1-3, with no clear D. The CDR3 has 15 amino acids. Trimming stripped 0 bases from V and 5 bases from J, with 11 bases between. Germline V gives CDR1 KGHSH, CDR2 LQKENI. In nucleotides, the CDR3 is TGTGCCAGCTCACCACCGGAAGGCCGGCGAAACACCATATATTTT. Amino acid sequence: CASSPPEGRRNTIYF. The entire variable domain, with the rest obtained from reference TRBV18 and TRBJ1-3, is as follows: NAGVMQNPRHLVRRRGQEARLRCSPMKGHSHVYWYRQLPEEGLKFMVYLQKENIIDESGMPKERFSAEFPKEGPSILRIQQVVRGDSAAYFCASSPPEGRRNTIYFGEGSWLTVV.

V gene TRBV5-1 combines with J gene TRBJ2-5, with no clear D. The germline V gene has CDR1 SGHRS and CDR2 YFSETQ. The CDR3 totals 16 residues. Trimming removed 0 bases from V and 2 bases from J, with 14 bases in between. The CDR3 protein is CASSLDPWAGQETQYF. The DNA for the CDR3 is TGCGCCAGCAGCTTGGACCCTTGGGCAGGACAAGAGACCCAGTACTTC.

The genes are TRBV28 and TRBJ2-7; 7 positions match TRBD1. J lost 3 bases, V lost 3 bases, and 14 bases had no gene match. Germline CDR1 is MDHEN and CDR2 is SYDVKM. This CDR3 spans 17 amino acids. The CDR3 loop is CASSFPPGTAKNYEQYF. CDR3 nucleotides: TGTGCCAGCAGTTTTCCCCCCGGGACAGCGAAAAACTACGAGCAGTACTTC. Drawing the rest from reference TRBV28 and TRBJ2-7, the complete variable domain is DVKVTQSSRYLVKRTGEKVFLECVQDMDHENMFWYRQDPGLGLRLIYFSYDVKMKEKGDIPEGYSVSREKKERFSLILESASTNQTSMYLCASSFPPGTAKNYEQYFGPGTRLTVT.

V and J are TRBV15 and TRBJ1-2; 7 bases fit TRBD1. Germline loops: CDR1 LNHNV, CDR2 YYDKDF (reference sequence). The V gene end was trimmed by 1 base and the J gene end by 4 bases; junction bases not matched to a gene: 9. The CDR3 extends over 16 amino acids. The chain's CDR3 is CATSRGQGGRGYGYTF. The CDR3 region has the DNA TGTGCCACCAGCAGAGGACAGGGCGGTAGGGGCTATGGCTACACCTTC.

This clone was recorded only once. The CDR3 loop reads CASSTGTDLYTDTQYF. Here the CDR3 DNA reads TGTGCCAGCAGTACCGGGACAGATCTTTACACAGATACGCAGTATTTT. The rearrangement links TRBV27 to TRBJ2-3; 7 nucleotides agree with TRBD1. The V segment lost 5 bases and the J segment 2 bases; nucleotides outside the gene matches: 10. CDR1 is MNHEY and CDR2 is SMNVEV in the germline V gene (reference sequence). This CDR3 contains 16 residues.

The V call is TRBV29-1, the J call TRBJ1-1, with D possibly matching TRBD1 (5 bases). Germline assignment: CDR1 SQVTM and CDR2 ANQGSEA. The CDR3 loop spans 13 amino acids. Trimming cost V 6 bases and J 4 bases, with 15 bases left between them. The CDR3 here is CSVRTVRATEAFF. Written as DNA, the CDR3 is TGCAGCGTCCGTACGGTCAGGGCCACTGAAGCTTTCTTT.